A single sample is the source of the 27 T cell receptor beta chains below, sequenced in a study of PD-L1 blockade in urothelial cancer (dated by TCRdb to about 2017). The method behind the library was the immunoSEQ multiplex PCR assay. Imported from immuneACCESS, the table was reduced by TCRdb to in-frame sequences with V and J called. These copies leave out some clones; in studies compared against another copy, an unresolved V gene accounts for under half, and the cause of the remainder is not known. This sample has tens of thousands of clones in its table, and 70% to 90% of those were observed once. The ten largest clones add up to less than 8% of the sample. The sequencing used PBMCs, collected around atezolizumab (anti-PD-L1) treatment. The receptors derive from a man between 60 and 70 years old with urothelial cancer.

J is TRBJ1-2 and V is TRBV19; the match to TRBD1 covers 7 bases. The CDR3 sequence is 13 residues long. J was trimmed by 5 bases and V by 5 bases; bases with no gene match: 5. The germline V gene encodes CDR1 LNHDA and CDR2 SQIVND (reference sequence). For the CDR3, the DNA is TGTGCCAGTAGTGCTGACAGGGATTATGGCTACACCTTC. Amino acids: CASSADRDYGYTF.

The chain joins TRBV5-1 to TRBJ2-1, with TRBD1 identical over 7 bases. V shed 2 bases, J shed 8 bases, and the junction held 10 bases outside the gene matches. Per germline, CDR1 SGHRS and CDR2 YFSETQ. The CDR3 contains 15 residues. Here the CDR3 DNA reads TGCGCCAGCAGCTTCGAGACAGGGATGGTCGATGAGCAGTTCTTC. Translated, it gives CASSFETGMVDEQFF.

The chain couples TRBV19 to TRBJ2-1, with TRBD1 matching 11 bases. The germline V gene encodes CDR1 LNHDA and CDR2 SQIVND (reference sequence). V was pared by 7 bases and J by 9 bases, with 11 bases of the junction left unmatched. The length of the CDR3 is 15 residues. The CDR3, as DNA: TGTGCCAGTACCCGGGACAGGGGGTTTCAGGGTGAGCAGTTCTTC. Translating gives CASTRDRGFQGEQFF.

CDR3 DNA: TGTGCCAGCTGGGGGGGGGCCGGAGAGACCCAGTACTTC. Its protein is CASWGGAGETQYF. The chain combines TRBV28 with TRBJ2-5; maybe TRBD2 (7 bases). The CDR3 runs 13 residues. Germline CDR1 reads MDHEN; CDR2 reads SYDVKM. V lost 8 bases, J lost 4 bases, and 14 bases lay in between. Variable domain in full (rest from reference TRBV28 and TRBJ2-5): DVKVTQSSRYLVKRTGEKVFLECVQDMDHENMFWYRQDPGLGLRLIYFSYDVKMKEKGDIPEGYSVSREKKERFSLILESASTNQTSMYLCASWGGAGETQYFGPGTRLLVL.

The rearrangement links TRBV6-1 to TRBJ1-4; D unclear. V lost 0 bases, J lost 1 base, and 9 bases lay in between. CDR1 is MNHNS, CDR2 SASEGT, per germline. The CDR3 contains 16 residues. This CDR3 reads CASSEASGKTNEKLFF. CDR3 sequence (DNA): TGTGCCAGCAGTGAAGCATCCGGGAAAACTAATGAAAAACTGTTTTTT.

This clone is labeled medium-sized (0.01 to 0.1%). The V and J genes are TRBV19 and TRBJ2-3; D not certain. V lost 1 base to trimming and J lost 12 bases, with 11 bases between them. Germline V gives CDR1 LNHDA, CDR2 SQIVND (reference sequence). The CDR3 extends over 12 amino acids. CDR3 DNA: TGTGCCAGTAGTATAGGAGGTCATGCTCAGTATTTT. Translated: CASSIGGHAQYF.

The CDR3 loop is CASSPTGGSDTEAFF. DNA of the CDR3: TGTGCCAGCTCACCGACAGGGGGATCGGACACTGAAGCTTTCTTT. This rearrangement joins TRBV18 to TRBJ1-1; TRBD1 matches at 9 bases. The germline gives CDR1 KGHSH, CDR2 LQKENI. This CDR3 spans 15 amino acids. The V and J ends lost 3 bases and 3 bases, in that order; junction bases with no gene match: 5.

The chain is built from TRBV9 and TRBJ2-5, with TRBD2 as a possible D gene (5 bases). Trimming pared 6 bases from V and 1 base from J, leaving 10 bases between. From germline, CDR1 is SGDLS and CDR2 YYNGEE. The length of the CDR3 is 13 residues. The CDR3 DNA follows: TGTGCCAGCAATACGGGGAGCCAAGAGACCCAGTACTTC. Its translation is CASNTGSQETQYF.

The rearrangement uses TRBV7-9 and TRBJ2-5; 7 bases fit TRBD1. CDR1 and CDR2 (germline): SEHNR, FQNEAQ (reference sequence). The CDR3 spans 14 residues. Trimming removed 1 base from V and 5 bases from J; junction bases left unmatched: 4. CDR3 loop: CASSLGQGTETQYF. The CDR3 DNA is TGTGCCAGCAGCTTAGGACAGGGAACGGAGACCCAGTACTTC.

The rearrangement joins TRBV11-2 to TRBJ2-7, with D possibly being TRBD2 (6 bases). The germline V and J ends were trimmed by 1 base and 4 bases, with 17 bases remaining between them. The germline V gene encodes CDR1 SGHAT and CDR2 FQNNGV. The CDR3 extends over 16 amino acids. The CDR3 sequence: CASSLGGAGGIYEQYF. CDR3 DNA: TGTGCCAGCAGCTTAGGAGGGGCTGGGGGGATTTACGAGCAGTACTTC.

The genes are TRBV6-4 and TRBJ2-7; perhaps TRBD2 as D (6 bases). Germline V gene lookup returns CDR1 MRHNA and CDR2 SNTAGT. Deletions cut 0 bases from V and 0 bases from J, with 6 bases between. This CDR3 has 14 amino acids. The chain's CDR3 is CASSDSSGSYEQYF. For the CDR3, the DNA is TGTGCCAGCAGTGACTCTAGCGGCTCCTACGAGCAGTACTTC.

The CDR3 sequence: CSVATSGGAGELFF. The DNA for the CDR3 is TGCAGCGTAGCGACTAGCGGGGGGGCTGGGGAGCTGTTTTTT. The V call is TRBV29-1, the J call TRBJ2-2; TRBD2 aligns across 14 bases. Germline CDR1 is SQVTM and CDR2 is ANQGSEA. Trimming removed 6 bases from V and 8 bases from J; junction bases left unmatched: 5. The CDR3 spans 14 residues.

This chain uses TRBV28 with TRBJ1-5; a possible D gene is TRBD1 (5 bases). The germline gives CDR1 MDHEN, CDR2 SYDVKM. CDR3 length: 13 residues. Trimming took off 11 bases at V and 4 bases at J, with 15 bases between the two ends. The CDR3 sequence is CACRASGNQPQHF. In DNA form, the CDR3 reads TGTGCCTGCCGGGCCTCAGGGAATCAGCCCCAGCATTTT.

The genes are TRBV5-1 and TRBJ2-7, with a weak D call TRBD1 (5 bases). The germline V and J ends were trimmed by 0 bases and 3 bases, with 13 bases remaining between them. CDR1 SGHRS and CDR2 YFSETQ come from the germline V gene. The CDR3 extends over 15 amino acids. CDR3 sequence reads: CASSLGQGFIYEQYF. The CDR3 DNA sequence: TGCGCCAGCAGCTTGGGCCAGGGCTTTATCTACGAGCAGTACTTC.

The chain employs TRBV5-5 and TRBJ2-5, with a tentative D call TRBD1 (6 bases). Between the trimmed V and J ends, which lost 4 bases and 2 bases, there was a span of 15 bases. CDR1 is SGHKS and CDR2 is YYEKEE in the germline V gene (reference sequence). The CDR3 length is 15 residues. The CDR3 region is CASSLNGQKQETQYF. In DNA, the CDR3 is TGTGCCAGCAGCCTAAATGGACAGAAACAAGAGACCCAGTACTTC. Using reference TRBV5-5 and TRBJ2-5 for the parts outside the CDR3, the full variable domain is DAGVTQSPTHLIKTRGQQVTLRCSPISGHKSVSWYQQVLGQGPQFIFQYYEKEERGRGNFPDRFSARQFPNYSSELNVNALLLGDSALYLCASSLNGQKQETQYFGPGTRLLVL.

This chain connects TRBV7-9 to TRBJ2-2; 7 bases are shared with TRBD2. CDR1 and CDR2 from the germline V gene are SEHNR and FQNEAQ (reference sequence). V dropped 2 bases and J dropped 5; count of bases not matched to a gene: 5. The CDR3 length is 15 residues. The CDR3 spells CASSLLGGETGELFF. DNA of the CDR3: TGTGCCAGCAGCTTACTGGGAGGGGAAACCGGGGAGCTGTTTTTT.

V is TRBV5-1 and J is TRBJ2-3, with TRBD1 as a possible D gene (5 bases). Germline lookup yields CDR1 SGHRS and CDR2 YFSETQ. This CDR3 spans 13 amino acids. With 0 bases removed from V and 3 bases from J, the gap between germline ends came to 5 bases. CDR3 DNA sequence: TGCGCCAGCAGCTTGGCAGGGACAGATACGCAGTATTTT. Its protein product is CASSLAGTDTQYF.

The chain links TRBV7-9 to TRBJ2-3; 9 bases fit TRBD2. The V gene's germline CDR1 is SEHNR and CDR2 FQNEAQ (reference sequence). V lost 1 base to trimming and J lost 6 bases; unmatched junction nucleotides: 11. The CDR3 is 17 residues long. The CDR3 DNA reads TGTGCCAGCAGCTTAGACGGTAGCGGGGGCCCGAGGGATACGCAGTATTTT. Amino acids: CASSLDGSGGPRDTQYF.

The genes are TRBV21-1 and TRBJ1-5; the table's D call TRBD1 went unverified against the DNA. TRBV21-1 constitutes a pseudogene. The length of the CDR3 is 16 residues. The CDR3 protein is CASSKGKATANQPQHF. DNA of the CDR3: TGTGCCAGCAGCAAAGGGAAAGCAACAGCAAATCAGCCCCAGCATTTT.

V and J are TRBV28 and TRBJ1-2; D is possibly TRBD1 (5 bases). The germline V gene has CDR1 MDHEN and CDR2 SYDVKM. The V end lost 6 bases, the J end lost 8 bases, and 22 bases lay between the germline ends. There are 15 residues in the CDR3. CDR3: CASSLGGSAGMGYTF. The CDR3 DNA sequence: TGTGCCAGCAGCCTTGGGGGGTCCGCCGGGATGGGCTACACCTTC.

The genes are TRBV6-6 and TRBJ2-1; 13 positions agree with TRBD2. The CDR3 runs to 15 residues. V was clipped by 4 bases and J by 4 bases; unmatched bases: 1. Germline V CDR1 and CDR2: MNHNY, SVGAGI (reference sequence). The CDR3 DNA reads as TGTGCCAGCAGTTTGACTAGCGGGGGGTACAATGAGCAGTTCTTC. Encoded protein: CASSLTSGGYNEQFF.

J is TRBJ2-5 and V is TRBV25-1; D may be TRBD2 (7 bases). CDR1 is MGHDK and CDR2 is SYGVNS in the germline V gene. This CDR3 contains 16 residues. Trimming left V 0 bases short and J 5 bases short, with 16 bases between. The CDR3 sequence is CASSEYQGRGHETQYF. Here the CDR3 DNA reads TGTGCCAGCAGTGAATATCAGGGGCGGGGGCACGAGACCCAGTACTTC. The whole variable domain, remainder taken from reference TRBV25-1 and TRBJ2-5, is EADIYQTPRYLVIGTGKKITLECSQTMGHDKMYWYQQDPGMELHLIHYSYGVNSTEKGDLSSESTVSRIRTEHFPLTLESARPSHTSQYLCASSEYQGRGHETQYFGPGTRLLVL.

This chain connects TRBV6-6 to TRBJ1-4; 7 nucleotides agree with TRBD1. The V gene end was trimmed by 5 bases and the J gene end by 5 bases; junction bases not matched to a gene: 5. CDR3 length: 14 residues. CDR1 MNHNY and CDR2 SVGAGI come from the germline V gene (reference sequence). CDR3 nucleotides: TGTGCCAGCAGTGTCAGGGGGTTGAATGAAAAACTGTTTTTT. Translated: CASSVRGLNEKLFF.

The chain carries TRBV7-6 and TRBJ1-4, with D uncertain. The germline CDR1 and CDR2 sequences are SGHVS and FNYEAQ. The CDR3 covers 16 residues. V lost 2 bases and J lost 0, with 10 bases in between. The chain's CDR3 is CASSLNTPATNEKLFF. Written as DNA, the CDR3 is TGTGCCAGCAGCTTAAATACCCCAGCAACTAATGAAAAACTGTTTTTT.

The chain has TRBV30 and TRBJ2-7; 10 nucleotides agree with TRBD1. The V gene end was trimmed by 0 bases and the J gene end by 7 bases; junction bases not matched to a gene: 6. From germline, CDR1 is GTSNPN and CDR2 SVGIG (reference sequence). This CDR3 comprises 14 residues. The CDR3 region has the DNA TGTGCCTGGAGTGTACCCGGGACAGGGGTTGAGCAGTACTTC. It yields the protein CAWSVPGTGVEQYF.

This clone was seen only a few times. This CDR3 is CASSYGGSTDTQYF. The DNA of the CDR3 is TGTGCCAGCAGTTACGGCGGTAGCACAGATACGCAGTATTTT. The J gene is TRBJ2-3, the V gene TRBV6-5; D uncertain. CDR1 and CDR2 from the germline V gene are MNHEY and SVGAGI. Deletions cut 2 bases from V and 0 bases from J, with 6 bases between. The CDR3 loop spans 14 amino acids.

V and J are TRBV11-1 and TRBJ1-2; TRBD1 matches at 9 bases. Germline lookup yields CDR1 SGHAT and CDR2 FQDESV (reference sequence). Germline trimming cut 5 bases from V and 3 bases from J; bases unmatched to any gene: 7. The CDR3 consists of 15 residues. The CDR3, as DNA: TGTGCCAGCAGCCCCCGGGACAGGGCATACTATGGCTACACCTTC. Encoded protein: CASSPRDRAYYGYTF. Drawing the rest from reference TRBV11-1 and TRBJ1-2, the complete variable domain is EAEVAQSPRYKITEKSQAVAFWCDPISGHATLYWYRQILGQGPELLVQFQDESVVDDSQLPKDRFSAERLKGVDSTLKIQPAELGDSAMYLCASSPRDRAYYGYTFGSGTRLTVV.